This TCR beta chain was profiled in a study of cytomegalovirus exposure and HLA in healthy donors (dated by TCRdb to about 2017). As for the study more broadly: An earlier analysis of 587 of the donors reported about 280 Gb of sequence data and 90 million to 120 million unique TCR beta sequences obtained from 150 million to 200 million T cells. An early release covering roughly 600 HLA-typed donors comprised 250 to 350 gigabases of sequencing data and around 85 million unique TCR sequences. Among the roughly 400 genotyped donors, roughly 80% belonged to the genetic ancestry cluster associated with self-reported Caucasian donors. The study aimed to test whether signatures of past pathogen exposure could be identified by cataloging public T cell receptors. Using immunosequencing, the study profiled T cell repertoires from fewer than 850 subjects and related those repertoires to cytomegalovirus serostatus. Besides the first cohort of approximately 710 subjects, a separate validation cohort made up of around 120 different subjects was used. To predict cytomegalovirus infection status, the study brought together high-throughput TCR immunosequencing, statistical association of individual TCRs with disease status, and machine learning. To study patterns of TCR occurrence, a later analysis re-analyzed previously published TCR beta repertoires from 600 to 750 donors and added high-resolution HLA genotyping. Rather than using new phenotypic data, the later analysis identified candidate immune exposures from TCR beta sequences and from how often those sequences occurred across donors. In an earlier analysis of 587 of the donors, high-throughput TCR beta sequencing was used to judge whether each TCR beta V gene segment behaved as functional or pseudogenic. Alongside the repertoire data, information on donor age, sex, ethnicity and CMV serostatus was compiled. In a later genetic analysis, genome-wide SNP genotypes for about three fifths of the 666 donors were used, and that subset was treated as a discovery cohort. All discovery cohort repertoires had been generated on a single sequencing platform. HLA typing included class I and class II loci at four-digit resolution. Typing coverage varied by locus: roughly 620-640 donors for A, B, C, DRB1 and DQB1; 500 to 550 for DQA1; about 590 for DPA1; under 490 for DPB1. About five DR-DQ haplotypes were treated as single units for association and clustering because of strong linkage in the cohort. Across approximately 420 genotyped donors of the cohort, an average of approximately 240,000 unique TCR beta nucleotide sequences per donor were sequenced, and approximately 19% of those sequences were non-productive.

Overall results and qualifications from the work: It was suggested by the authors that the approach could potentially be generalized to other disease states and immunological phenotypes. Some 15 rarely observed V segments, including chromosome 9 orphons, were excluded from the earlier analysis of approximately 600 of the donors because counts were too low. Because HLA typing was missing for some donors at each locus, association tests included only the typed subset. When HLA alleles, especially DR and DQ, strongly co-occurred, TCR associations were difficult to assign to individual alleles. A further reported finding was that TCR beta sequences accurately predicted the HLA-A and HLA-B alleles for most subjects in the first cohort. In a later analysis, most CMV-associated TCR beta chains were found to appear HLA-restricted, with HLA associations seemingly driven largely by CMV exposure. In a later genetic analysis, fewer N-insertions in productive TCRs were reported among donors in an Asian-associated ancestry cluster than the approximately 710-donor mean. Roughly uniform sequencing depth across donors was assumed in presence/absence analyses, although this assumption may not hold. In a later analysis, TCR association rates were found to vary across HLA loci, with the most associated TCRs seen for DRB1 alleles and the fewest for HLA-C alleles. Three of the identified cytomegalovirus-associated TCR beta chains were confirmed in vitro to be specific for cytomegalovirus antigens. The classifier was reported to diagnose cytomegalovirus status with high specificity and sensitivity in both the original and validation cohorts. A cluster of highly shared sequence variants was judged likely to represent a technical artifact of the sequencing pipeline. In an earlier analysis of several hundred of the donors, most TCR beta V segments were observed in productive rearrangements about 87% or about 30% of the time, broadly matching IMGT annotations. A later analysis reported that several top co-occurrence clusters appeared linked to parvovirus B19, influenza, CMV and Epstein-Barr virus. Most TCR sequences were observed very rarely across donors, whereas some public TCRs were present in many individuals. In a later analysis, HLA-associated TCR beta chains showed more clonal expansion and lower generation probabilities than non-associated chains that were equally common. In this cohort, only TCR beta chains were sequenced, and detectable features were limited by the absence of alpha or paired-chain data. Some IMGT-functional V segments, including TRBV6-2 and TRBV6-3, could not be distinguished by the 87-base-pair reads and were therefore excluded. Specific HLA alleles were associated with some 15,000 TCR beta sequences at a false discovery rate of 0.05 in a later analysis. Correlated functional status among segregating V segments might be attributable to linkage disequilibrium, but an unknown experimental factor could not be ruled out. A total of about 180 TCR beta chains were listed by the study as associated with cytomegalovirus. A later genetic analysis associated a missense DCLRE1C variant with V-gene and J-gene trimming of TCR beta chains, and an independent cohort replicated the association. The only immune exposure information available for the cohort was CMV serostatus.

Library construction relied on the immunoSEQ multiplex PCR assay. For the multiplex PCR, a mixture combining 60 forward primers for TCR Vbeta segments and 13 reverse primers for TCR Jbeta segments was used. The CDR3 region of rearranged TCR beta genes was amplified from genomic DNA with a multiplex PCR assay. On the Illumina HiSeq System, the amplified TCR beta libraries were sequenced as 87-base-pair reads. The study's own analysis went as follows. A later analysis tallied around 82 million unique TCR beta chains across the 700 or so repertoires, and approximately 9.9 million of those chains were shared by two or more donors. Raw reads were error-corrected and collapsed into unique sequences by a nearest-neighbor algorithm in which closely related sequences were merged to remove PCR and sequencing errors. Alignment of CDR3 sequences to IMGT reference sequences was used to assign V, D and J gene segments. For a sequence to be retained, a match of at least six nucleotides was required to both a V gene segment and a J gene segment. Rearrangements were classified as productive when the CDR3 lacked stop codons and remained in frame with V and J, and all other rearrangements were classified as non-productive. CDR3 was defined according to IMGT convention as the region running from the second conserved V-encoded cysteine to the conserved J-encoded phenylalanine. The earlier analysis of around 640 of the donors excluded sequences that lacked an unambiguous match to a single V gene segment. An earlier analysis of about 600 of the donors called V segments functional above 56.7% productive rearrangements and segregating when the between-donor standard deviation exceeded 5%. To diagnose cytomegalovirus status from the catalog of TCR beta chain sequences, a statistical classification framework was built. In a later analysis, V and J genes were assigned by comparing TCR nucleotide sequences against IMGT/GENE-DB human TR gene sequences. A later analysis assigned CDR3 sequences and most-parsimonious VDJ recombination scenarios with the TCRdist pipeline. A later analysis defined each TCR beta chain by its CDR3 amino acid sequence plus V-gene family, and excluded reads lacking a unique V-gene family. In a later analysis, 500 to 700 highly shared, low-generation-probability nucleotide sequences were removed to address suspected cross-contamination and a sequencing artifact. For each public chain, a later analysis derived a clonal expansion index from normalized ranks of inferred template counts within each repertoire. In a later analysis, generation probabilities were computed using a VDJ recombination model fitted to out-of-frame rearrangements, and the results were checked against IGoR. Hypergeometric tests were used in a later analysis to score TCR-TCR, TCR-HLA and TCR-CMV co-occurrence, with a repertoire-size bias correction applied to the TCR pairs. A later analysis estimated false discovery rates by permuting HLA or CMV assignments 20 times. In a later analysis, co-occurring TCRs were grouped using DBSCAN, with TCRdist sequence similarity added in when clustering inside HLA-allele-positive subsets. Repertoires with fewer than 30,000 or more than 120,000 public chains were left out of co-occurrence clustering, as were five repertoires with anomalous nucleotide sharing. In TCRdb, the immuneACCESS table is reduced to in-frame sequences with V and J assigned. These tables do not hold every clone; where another copy was compared, an unresolved V gene accounts for under half, and the others remain unexplained. That table is the source of V, J and clone size, and D and trimming were worked out from the DNA. This sample has tens of thousands of clones in its table, and roughly 80% of those were observed once. The ten largest clones represent around 8% of the sample.

V drops 5 bases and J drops 1 base, leaving 11 bases in between. From the germline V gene, CDR1 is SNHLY and CDR2 is FYNNEI. The CDR3 runs 14 residues from the cysteine to the phenylalanine. Here the CDR3 DNA is all that survives: 42 bases in frame from base 1. In the case of this clone: Its antigen specificity is not known. No base-level quality is on record; no much larger clone is a single base apart.

In total, approximately 610 healthy bone marrow donors made up the cohort. At the time of sampling, every cohort member was nominally healthy, though immune exposures that went unrecorded were likely present. The donor tested CMV seropositive and was one of the 289 seropositive cohort members. Each donor provided a peripheral blood sample, and peripheral blood mononuclear cells were used for TCR beta sequencing. Genomic DNA extraction from the blood cell samples was performed with the Qiagen DNeasy Blood Extraction Kit. This receptor was identified in a man aged 30-40 years in good health and CMV-seropositive. This sequence uses TRBV2 and TRBJ1-2, with the D segment identity uncertain. Sequences were obtained from PBMCs. The DNA reads as follows: TGTGCCAGCAGTCCCGGACTTTATAACTATGGCTACACCTTC. This codes for CASSPGLYNYGYTF.